This T cell receptor (beta chain) came from a study of T cell responses to AZD1222 COVID-19 vaccine. This CDR3 comprises 15 residues. Germline V gives CDR1 SQVTM, CDR2 ANQGSEA. V was pared by 7 bases and J by 1 base, with 9 bases of the junction left unmatched. In regard to this clone: As yet, its antigen is unknown.

Study observations and caveats: White British donors predominated, females outnumbered males, and clonal diversity was possibly underestimated.

Here immunoSEQ multiplex PCR was the method, and the copy in TCRdb shows in-frame clones only, minus some. The table shows about 130,000 clones, with roughly 88% occurring only once. The genes are TRBV29-1 and TRBJ2-1; 8 bases fit TRBD1. The sequence was obtained from an adult in good health. The starting material was peripheral blood, obtained on day 0 of AZD1222 vaccination. DNA of the CDR3: TGCAGCGCAGATCTACAGGGGGTTTCCTACAATGAGCAGTTCTTC. Translation: CSADLQGVSYNEQFF.